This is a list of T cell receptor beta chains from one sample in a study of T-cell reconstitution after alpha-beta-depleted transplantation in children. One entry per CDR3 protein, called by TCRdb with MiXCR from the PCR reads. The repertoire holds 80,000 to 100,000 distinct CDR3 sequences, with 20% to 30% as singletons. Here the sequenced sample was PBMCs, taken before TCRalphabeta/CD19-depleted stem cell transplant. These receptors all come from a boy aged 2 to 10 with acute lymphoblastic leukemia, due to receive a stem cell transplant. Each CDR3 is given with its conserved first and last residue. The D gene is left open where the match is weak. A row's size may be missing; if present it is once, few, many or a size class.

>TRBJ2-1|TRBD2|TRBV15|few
TGTGCCACCAGAGCTTTATCGGGGGGTAACAATGAGCAGTTCTTC
CATRALSGGNNEQFF
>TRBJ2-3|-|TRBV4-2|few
TGTGCCAGCAGCCAACATAGCGGAGGGGCAGGAGATACGCAGTATTTT
CASSQHSGGAGDTQYF
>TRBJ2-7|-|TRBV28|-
TGTGCCAGCAGTTTAACGGGAGTACACGAGCAGTACTTC
CASSLTGVHEQYF
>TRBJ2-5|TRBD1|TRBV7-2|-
TGTGCCAGCAGCTTAGTGGACAGGGGGACCCAGTACTTC
CASSLVDRGTQYF
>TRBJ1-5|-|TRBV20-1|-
TGCAGTGCTAGAGATGCGCGGCAGACGCACAATCAGCCCCAGCATTTT
CSARDARQTHNQPQHF
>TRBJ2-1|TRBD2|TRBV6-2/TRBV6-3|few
TGTGCCAGCAGTTACTCGGCGGGAGAGGGCAATGAGCAGTTCTTC
CASSYSAGEGNEQFF
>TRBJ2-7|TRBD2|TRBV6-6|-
TGTGCCAGCAGACCGACCTGGACTAGCGGCTATCCCTACGAGCAGTACTTC
CASRPTWTSGYPYEQYF
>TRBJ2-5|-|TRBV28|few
TGTGCCAGCAGCCGCCGGCCGGAGACCCAGTACTTC
CASSRRPETQYF
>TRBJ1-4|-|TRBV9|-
TGTGCCAGCAGCACTGCGGGGGGAGCTGAAAAACTGTTTTTT
CASSTAGGAEKLFF
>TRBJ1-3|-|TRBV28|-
TGTGCCAGCAGTTCCTCGGGGGTAGAAGGAAACACCATATATTTT
CASSSSGVEGNTIYF
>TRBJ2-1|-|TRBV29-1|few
TGCAGCGTCAACCCGGGACTTAGGAACAATGAGCAGTTCTTC
CSVNPGLRNNEQFF
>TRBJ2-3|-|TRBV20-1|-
TGCAGTGCTAGCGGAGGGGCAGATACGCAGTATTTT
CSASGGADTQYF
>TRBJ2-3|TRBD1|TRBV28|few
TGTGCCAGCAGTCCCGGGACAGGGTGGAGCACAGATACGCAGTATTTT
CASSPGTGWSTDTQYF
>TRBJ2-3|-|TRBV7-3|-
TGTGCCAGCAGCTTAATGGGGGGGCCCTCCGATACGCAGTATTTT
CASSLMGGPSDTQYF
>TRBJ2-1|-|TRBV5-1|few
TGCGCCAGCAGCTTGTATAGGGGGAGCTCCTACAATGAGCAGTTCTTC
CASSLYRGSSYNEQFF
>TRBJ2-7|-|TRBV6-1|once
TGTGCCAGCAGTGAAGGAAGGGCGTTCCGGCGCGAGCAGTACTTC
CASSEGRAFRREQYF
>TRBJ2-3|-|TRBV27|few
TGTGCCAGCAGTTCCCAGCGGAGGGGCCTACAGTATTTT
CASSSQRRGLQYF
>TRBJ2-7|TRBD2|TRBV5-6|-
TGTGCCAGCAGCTTCCCCGCAGGGAGGGTCTACGAGCAGTACTTC
CASSFPAGRVYEQYF
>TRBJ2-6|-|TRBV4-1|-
TGCGCCAGCAGCCAATCAGGAGGCACTGGGGCCAACGTCCTGACTTTC
CASSQSGGTGANVLTF
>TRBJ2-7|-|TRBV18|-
TGTGCCAGCTCACTGTCCGACGAGCAGTACTTC
CASSLSDEQYF
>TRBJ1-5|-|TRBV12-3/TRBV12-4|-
TGTGCCAGCAGCTACGCAGGGGTCGGTAGTCAGCCCCAGCATTTT
CASSYAGVGSQPQHF
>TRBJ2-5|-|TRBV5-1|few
TGCGCCAGCAGCTTGGTGGGTAGAGAAGAGACCCAGTACTTC
CASSLVGREETQYF
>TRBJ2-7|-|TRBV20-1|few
TGCCCCCCCCAGGCGGAGGGACCCTACGAGCAGTACTTC
CPPQAEGPYEQYF
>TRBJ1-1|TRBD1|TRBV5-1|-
TGCGCCAGCAGCTTCCAGGGGGCGAGAAGGAACACTGAAGCTTTCTTT
CASSFQGARRNTEAFF
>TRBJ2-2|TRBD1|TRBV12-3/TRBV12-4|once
TGTGCCGGCACTCGACGGCAGGGGGCGAACACCGGGGAGCTGTTTTTT
CAGTRRQGANTGELFF
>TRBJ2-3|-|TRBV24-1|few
TGTGCCACCAGTGACCCGGTAAGGGAAGATACGCAGTATTTT
CATSDPVREDTQYF
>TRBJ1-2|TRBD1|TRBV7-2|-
TGTGCCAGCAGCTTCCTAGCGACAGGGAGCTATGGCTACACCTTC
CASSFLATGSYGYTF
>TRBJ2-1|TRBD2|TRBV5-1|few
TGCGCCAGCAGCTTGAAGACTAGCGGGCCCTACAATGAGCAGTTCTTC
CASSLKTSGPYNEQFF
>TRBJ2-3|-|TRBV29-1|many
TGCAGCGTTGAATCAGGATTCGCAGATACGCAGTATTTT
CSVESGFADTQYF
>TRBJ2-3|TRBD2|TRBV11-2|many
TGTGCCAGCAGCTCCCAAACACCGGGACTAGCGGGATCTGATACGCAGTATTTT
CASSSQTPGLAGSDTQYF
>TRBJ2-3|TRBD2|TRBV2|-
TGTGCCAGCAGCCCTACGGGAGGGCCCCGGGATACGCAGTATTTT
CASSPTGGPRDTQYF
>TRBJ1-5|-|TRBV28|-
TGTGCCAGCACACTGGGGTTCAGCAATCAGCCCCAGCATTTT
CASTLGFSNQPQHF
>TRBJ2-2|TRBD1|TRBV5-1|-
TGCGCCAGCAGCCTCGACAGGGGTGACACCGGGGAGCTGTTTTTT
CASSLDRGDTGELFF
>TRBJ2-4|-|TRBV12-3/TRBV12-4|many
TGTGCCAGCAGCCACCCCCCAGGGGGGAAAAACATTCAGTACTTC
CASSHPPGGKNIQYF
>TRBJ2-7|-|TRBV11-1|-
TGTGCCAGCAGCCCCGGGGTGGGTGTGATCAACGAGCAGTACTTC
CASSPGVGVINEQYF
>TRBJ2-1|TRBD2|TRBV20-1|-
TGCAGTGCTTCCCACTGGGGCCTAGCGGGAGAATCCTACAATGAGCAGTTCTTC
CSASHWGLAGESYNEQFF
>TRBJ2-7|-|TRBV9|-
TGTGCCAGCAGCGGAAGCGGGACAGGCGAGCAGTACTTC
CASSGSGTGEQYF
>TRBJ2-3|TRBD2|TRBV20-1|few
TGCAGTGCTAGAGATTGGACTAGGTTAAGCACAGATACGCAGTATTTT
CSARDWTRLSTDTQYF
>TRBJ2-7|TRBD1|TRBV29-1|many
TGCAGCGCCGCAACAGGGACAGCGGATGAGCAGTACTTC
CSAATGTADEQYF
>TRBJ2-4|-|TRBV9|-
TGTGCCAGCAGCCCAGACCTTAGAGGTTCCAAAAACATTCAGTACTTC
CASSPDLRGSKNIQYF
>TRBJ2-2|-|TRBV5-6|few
TGTGCCAGCAGCTGGGGCACCGGGGAGCTGTTTTTT
CASSWGTGELFF